This entry lists 13 T cell receptor beta chains sequenced from one sample in a study of CD8+CD57+ T cells in acquired aplastic anemia. All sequencing subjects had displayed CD8+CD57+ cell expansion on flow cytometry. CDR3 and TCR beta VDJ profiling relied on genomic DNA as the template. Each CDR3 protein gets one entry after TCRdb re-called the reads with MiXCR. This sample has 160,000 or so distinct CDR3 sequences, with about 64% found just once. The specimen was sorted CD4+, CD8+, or CD8+CD57+ T cells (not recorded which) from PBMCs. The receptors were gathered from a human donor with aplastic anemia.

This chain connects TRBV7-3 to TRBJ2-3; 8 nucleotides agree with TRBD2. With V trimmed by 5 bases and J by 2 bases, 15 bases remained unmatched. From germline, CDR1 is SGHTA and CDR2 FQGTGA. The CDR3 has 18 residues. For the CDR3, the DNA is TGTGCCAGCAGCCCCCACCCAACTAGCGGCACGACCACAGATACGCAGTATTTT. Amino acid sequence: CASSPHPTSGTTTDTQYF.

V and J are TRBV15 and TRBJ1-1, with D tentatively TRBD1 (5 bases). CDR1 is LNHNV and CDR2 is YYDKDF in the germline V gene (reference sequence). The CDR3 is made up of 17 amino acids. V gave up 0 bases and J gave up 3 bases, with 17 bases separating them. CDR3 bases: TGTGCCACCAGCAGAGATGGAGGGGACGACGGTGACACTGAAGCTTTCTTT. Its protein product is CATSRDGGDDGDTEAFF.

The chain is built from TRBV7-8 and TRBJ1-1; no clear D. The CDR3 is 16 residues long. Germline-derived CDR1 and CDR2 are SGHVS and FQNEAQ. V was pared by 4 bases and J by 0 bases, with 15 bases between. The CDR3 loop reads CASSSLLAPLNTEAFF. DNA of the CDR3: TGTGCCAGCAGCTCCCTCCTAGCGCCCCTGAACACTGAAGCTTTCTTT. Supplemented by reference TRBV7-8 and TRBJ1-1, the full variable domain reads GAGVSQSPRYKVAKRGQDVALRCDPISGHVSLFWYQQALGQGPEFLTYFQNEAQLDKSGLPSDRFFAERPEGSVSTLKIQRTQQEDSAVYLCASSSLLAPLNTEAFFGQGTRLTVV.

The chain links TRBV28 to TRBJ2-7; 9 bases line up with TRBD2. Germline lookup yields CDR1 MDHEN and CDR2 SYDVKM. This CDR3 region has 16 residues. Trimming took 2 bases from V and 6 from J; bases not matched to a gene: 11. This CDR3 reads CASSLAGGIGWIEQYF. The CDR3 region has the DNA TGTGCCAGCAGTTTAGCGGGGGGGATTGGGTGGATCGAGCAGTACTTC.

This clonotype was picked up one time. This chain uses TRBV7-3 with TRBJ2-5; D not certain. The V gene lost 4 bases and the J gene lost 9 bases, with 12 bases spanning the gap. This CDR3 has 12 amino acids. Germline CDR1 reads SGHTA; CDR2 reads FQGTGA. Here the CDR3 DNA reads TGTGCCAGCAGCTCACCCAATCAGCCCCAGTACTTC. Encoded protein: CASSSPNQPQYF.

This clonotype was detected only once. The rearrangement joins TRBV19 to TRBJ2-5; maybe TRBD1 (6 bases). The CDR3 is 14 amino acids. V shed 4 bases and J shed 5 bases, with 14 bases lying between them. CDR1 and CDR2 from the germline V gene are LNHDA and SQIVND (reference sequence). The CDR3 spells CASSTRTAQETQYF. The CDR3 bases are TGTGCCAGTAGTACAAGGACAGCTCAGGAGACCCAGTACTTC.

At least ten counts were recorded for this clonotype. V and J are TRBV12-3 or TRBV12-4 and TRBJ1-1; 10 bases agree with TRBD1. There are 17 residues in the CDR3. V lost 7 bases and J lost 3; bases outside the gene matches: 14. The CDR3 DNA is TGTGCCAGCACCCCGGAGACAGGGGGCGATGGGGACACTGAAGCTTTCTTT. Translated: CASTPETGGDGDTEAFF.

In its sample, this clonotype was seen a few times. The rearrangement joins TRBV27 to TRBJ2-7, with 7 bases aligning to TRBD1. J gave up 4 bases and V 3 bases, and 3 bases lay outside the gene matches. The CDR3 is 13 residues long. Germline CDR1 is MNHEY and CDR2 is SMNVEV (reference sequence). CDR3 in amino acids: CASSLGRGYEQYF. CDR3 sequence (DNA): TGTGCCAGCAGTTTGGGCAGGGGGTACGAGCAGTACTTC.

The rearrangement links TRBV5-1 to TRBJ2-1, with D possibly matching TRBD2 (6 bases). Trimming removed 4 bases at V and 1 base at J, with 12 bases between. This CDR3 is built from 15 residues. CDR1 and CDR2 (germline): SGHRS, YFSETQ. CDR3 in amino acids: CASSPLSGSYNEQFF. The DNA for the CDR3 is TGCGCCAGCAGCCCCCTGAGCGGGTCCTACAATGAGCAGTTCTTC.

As to this clonotype: Germline and junction disagree at one end, which may indicate a read error. This chain links TRBV5-1 with TRBJ1-6; 9 nucleotides match TRBD1. CDR1 is SGHRS, CDR2 YFSETQ, per germline. The CDR3 consists of 14 residues. The CDR3 coding sequence is TGTGCCAGCAGCGGGGGACAGGGCTACTCACCCCTCCACTTT. Translating gives CASSGGQGYSPLHF. The full variable domain, in which reference TRBV5-1 and TRBJ1-6 provide the parts outside the CDR3, is KAGVTQTPRYLIKTRGQQVTLSCSPISGHRSVSWYQQTPGQGLQFLFEYFSETQRNKGNFPGRFSGRQFSNSRSEMNVSTLELGDSALYLCASSGGQGYSPLHFGNGTRLTVT.

The chain recombines TRBV7-9 with TRBJ2-1; maybe TRBD2 (6 bases). Trimming left V 4 bases short and J 1 base short, with 14 bases between. CDR1 and CDR2 (germline): SEHNR, FQNEAQ (reference sequence). The CDR3 is 16 amino acids. The CDR3 sequence is CASSSGAVRSYNEQFF. The CDR3 coding sequence is TGTGCCAGCAGCTCGGGAGCCGTGAGATCCTACAATGAGCAGTTCTTC.

The genes are TRBV7-8 and TRBJ1-3; D is unclear. Deletions cut 5 bases from V and 0 bases from J, with 17 bases between. The CDR3 runs to 17 residues. The germline V gene encodes CDR1 SGHVS and CDR2 FQNEAQ. CDR3 residues: CASSLQPRELSGNTIYF. Written as DNA, the CDR3 is TGTGCCAGCAGCCTCCAGCCGAGAGAACTCTCTGGAAACACCATATATTTT.

With regard to this clonotype: Here the CDR3 omits its conserved ending phenylalanine or tryptophan, so a read error is the likely source. The DNA is omitted, as the CDR3 cannot be located on it reliably, and the CDR3 follows TCRdb's listing. The chain uses TRBV7-2 and TRBJ1-1. The germline CDR1 and CDR2 sequences are SGHTA and FQGNSA. The CDR3 spans 11 residues, counting both ends. CDR3 residues: CASSLYAKFKL.